This T cell receptor beta chain was sequenced in a study of OX40 agonist ivuxolimab in advanced cancers. Measured with immunoSEQ multiplex PCR; TCRdb has only the in-frame clones, and not every one. The table includes tens of thousands of clones, 70% to 90% detected once. V lost 8 bases, J lost 1 base, and 7 bases stayed unmatched. CDR1 is MDHEN, CDR2 SYDVKM, per germline. CDR3 length equals 14 residues. Sequencing was performed on CD4+ or CD8+ T cells sorted from blood, taken in a trial of the OX40 agonist ivuxolimab. The rearrangement uses TRBV28 and TRBJ1-1; 7 bases match TRBD1. The clonotype comes from an adult with an advanced solid tumor such as melanoma, head and neck, liver or kidney cancer. The CDR3 reads CASELSGGNTEAFF. The CDR3 DNA reads as TGTGCCAGCGAGTTGTCAGGGGGGAACACTGAAGCTTTCTTT. The entire variable domain, with the rest obtained from reference TRBV28 and TRBJ1-1, is as follows: DVKVTQSSRYLVKRTGEKVFLECVQDMDHENMFWYRQDPGLGLRLIYFSYDVKMKEKGDIPEGYSVSREKKERFSLILESASTNQTSMYLCASELSGGNTEAFFGQGTRLTVV.